The table lists the clone carrying this TCR beta chain with a few counts. This specimen belongs to a study of blood T cell repertoires in COVID-19. Study background: Acute and convalescent COVID-19 samples came from the United States, Italy and Spain. The analysed material was cDNA or gDNA that came from T cells, B-cell-depleted T cells, or PBMCs.

In the original processing: Amplification with reference gene primers provided the estimates of nucleated cell counts. Sequenced by immunoSEQ multiplex PCR; TCRdb stores in-frame clones only, minus some. The DNA was the basis for D and trimming; V, J and clone size are from that table. The table includes about 160,000 clones, approximately 82% detected once. This clonotype was sampled from a woman older than 75 with acute or convalescent COVID-19. Sample: peripheral blood.

CDR3 protein: CASSLEPGQGSGYTF. The CDR3 DNA follows: TGCGCCAGCAGCTTGGAACCGGGACAGGGTAGTGGCTACACCTTC. This chain connects TRBV5-1 to TRBJ1-2, with 9 bases fitting TRBD1. CDR3 size: 15 residues. V trimming: 0 bases; J trimming: 7 bases; junction bases outside the gene matches: 7. The germline gives CDR1 SGHRS, CDR2 YFSETQ.